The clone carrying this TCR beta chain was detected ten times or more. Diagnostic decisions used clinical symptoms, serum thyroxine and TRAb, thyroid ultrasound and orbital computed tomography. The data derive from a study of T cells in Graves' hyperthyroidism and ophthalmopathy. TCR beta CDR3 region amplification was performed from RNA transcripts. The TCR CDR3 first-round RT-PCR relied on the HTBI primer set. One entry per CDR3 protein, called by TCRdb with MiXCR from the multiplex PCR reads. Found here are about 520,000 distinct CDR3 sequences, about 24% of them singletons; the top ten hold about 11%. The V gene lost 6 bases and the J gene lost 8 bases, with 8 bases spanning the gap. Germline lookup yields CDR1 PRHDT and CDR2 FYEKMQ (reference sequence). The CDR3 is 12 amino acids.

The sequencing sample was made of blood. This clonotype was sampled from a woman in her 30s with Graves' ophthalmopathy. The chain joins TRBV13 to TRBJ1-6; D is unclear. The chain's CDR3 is CASRGGDSPLHF. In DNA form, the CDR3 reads TGTGCCAGCAGGGGAGGTGATTCACCCCTCCACTTT. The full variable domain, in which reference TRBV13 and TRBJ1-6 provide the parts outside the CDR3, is AAGVIQSPRHLIKEKRETATLKCYPIPRHDTVYWYQQGPGQDPQFLISFYEKMQSDKGSIPDRFSAQQFSDYHSELNMSSLELGDSALYFCASRGGDSPLHFGNGTRLTVT.